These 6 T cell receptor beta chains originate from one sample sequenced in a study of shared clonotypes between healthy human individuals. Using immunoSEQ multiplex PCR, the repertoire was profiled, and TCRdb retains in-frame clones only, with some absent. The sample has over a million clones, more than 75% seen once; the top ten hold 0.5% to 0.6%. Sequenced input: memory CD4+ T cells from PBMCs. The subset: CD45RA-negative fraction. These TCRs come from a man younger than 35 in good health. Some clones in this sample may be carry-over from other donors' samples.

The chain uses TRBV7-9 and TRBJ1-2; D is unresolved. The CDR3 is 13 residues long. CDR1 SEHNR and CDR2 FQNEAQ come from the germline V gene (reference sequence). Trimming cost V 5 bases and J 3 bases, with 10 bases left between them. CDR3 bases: TGTGCCAGCAGCGTAGTAGGGCACTATGGCTACACCTTC. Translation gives CASSVVGHYGYTF. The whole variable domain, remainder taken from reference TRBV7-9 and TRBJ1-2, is DTGVSQNPRHKITKRGQNVTFRCDPISEHNRLYWYRQTLGQGPEFLTYFQNEAQLEKSRLLSDRFSAERPKGSFSTLEIQRTEQGDSAMYLCASSVVGHYGYTFGSGTRLTVV.

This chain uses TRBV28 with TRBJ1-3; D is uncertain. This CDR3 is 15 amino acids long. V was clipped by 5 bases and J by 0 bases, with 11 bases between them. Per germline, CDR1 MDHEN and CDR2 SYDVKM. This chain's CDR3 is CASSIPYSSGNTIYF. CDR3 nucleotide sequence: TGTGCCAGCAGTATACCCTACAGCTCTGGAAACACCATATATTTT.

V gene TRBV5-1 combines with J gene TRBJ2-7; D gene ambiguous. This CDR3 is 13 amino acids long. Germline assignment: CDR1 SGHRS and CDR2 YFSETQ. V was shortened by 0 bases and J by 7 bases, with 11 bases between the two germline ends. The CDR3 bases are TGCGCCAGCAGCTTGGTCTGGGTTGGGGAGCAGTACTTC. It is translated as CASSLVWVGEQYF. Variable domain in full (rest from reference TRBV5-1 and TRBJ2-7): KAGVTQTPRYLIKTRGQQVTLSCSPISGHRSVSWYQQTPGQGLQFLFEYFSETQRNKGNFPGRFSGRQFSNSRSEMNVSTLELGDSALYLCASSLVWVGEQYFGPGTRLTVT.

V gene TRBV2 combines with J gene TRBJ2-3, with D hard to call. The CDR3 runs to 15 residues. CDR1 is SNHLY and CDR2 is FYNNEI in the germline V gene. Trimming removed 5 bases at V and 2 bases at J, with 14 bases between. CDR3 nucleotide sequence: TGTGCCAGCAGTCGAAGACCCCTGGACACAGATACGCAGTATTTT. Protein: CASSRRPLDTDTQYF. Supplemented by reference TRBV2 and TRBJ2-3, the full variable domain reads EPEVTQTPSHQVTQMGQEVILRCVPISNHLYFYWYRQILGQKVEFLVSFYNNEISEKSEIFDDQFSVERPDGSNFTLKIRSTKLEDSAMYFCASSRRPLDTDTQYFGPGTRLTVL.

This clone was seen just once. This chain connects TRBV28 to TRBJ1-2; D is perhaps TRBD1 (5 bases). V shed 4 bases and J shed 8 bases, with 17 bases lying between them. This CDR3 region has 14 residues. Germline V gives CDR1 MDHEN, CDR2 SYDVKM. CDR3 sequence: CASSYVGHPGGYTF. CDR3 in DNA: TGTGCCAGCAGTTATGTCGGACATCCCGGCGGCTACACCTTC.

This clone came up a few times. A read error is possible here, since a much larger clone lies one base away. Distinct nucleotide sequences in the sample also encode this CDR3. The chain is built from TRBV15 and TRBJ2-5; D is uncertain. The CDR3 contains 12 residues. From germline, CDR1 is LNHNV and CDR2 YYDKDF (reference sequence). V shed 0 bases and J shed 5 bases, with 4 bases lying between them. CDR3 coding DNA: TGTGCCACCAGCAGAGATCGGGAGACCCAGTACTTC. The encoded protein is CATSRDRETQYF. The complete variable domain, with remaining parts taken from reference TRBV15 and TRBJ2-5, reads DAMVIQNPRYQVTQFGKPVTLSCSQTLNHNVMYWYQQKSSQAPKLLFHYYDKDFNNEADTPDNFQSRRPNTSFCFLDIRSPGLGDTAMYLCATSRDRETQYFGPGTRLLVL.